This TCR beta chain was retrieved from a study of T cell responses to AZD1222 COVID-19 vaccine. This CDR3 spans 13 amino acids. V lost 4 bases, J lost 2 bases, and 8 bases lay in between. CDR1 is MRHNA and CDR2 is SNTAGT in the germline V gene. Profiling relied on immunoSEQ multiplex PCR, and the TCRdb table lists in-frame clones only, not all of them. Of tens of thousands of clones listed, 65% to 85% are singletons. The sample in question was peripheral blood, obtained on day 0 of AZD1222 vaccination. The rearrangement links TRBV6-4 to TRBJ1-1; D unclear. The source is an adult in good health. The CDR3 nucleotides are TGTGCCAGCAGTGTGAAGAGTAACACTGAAGCTTTCTTT. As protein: CASSVKSNTEAFF.